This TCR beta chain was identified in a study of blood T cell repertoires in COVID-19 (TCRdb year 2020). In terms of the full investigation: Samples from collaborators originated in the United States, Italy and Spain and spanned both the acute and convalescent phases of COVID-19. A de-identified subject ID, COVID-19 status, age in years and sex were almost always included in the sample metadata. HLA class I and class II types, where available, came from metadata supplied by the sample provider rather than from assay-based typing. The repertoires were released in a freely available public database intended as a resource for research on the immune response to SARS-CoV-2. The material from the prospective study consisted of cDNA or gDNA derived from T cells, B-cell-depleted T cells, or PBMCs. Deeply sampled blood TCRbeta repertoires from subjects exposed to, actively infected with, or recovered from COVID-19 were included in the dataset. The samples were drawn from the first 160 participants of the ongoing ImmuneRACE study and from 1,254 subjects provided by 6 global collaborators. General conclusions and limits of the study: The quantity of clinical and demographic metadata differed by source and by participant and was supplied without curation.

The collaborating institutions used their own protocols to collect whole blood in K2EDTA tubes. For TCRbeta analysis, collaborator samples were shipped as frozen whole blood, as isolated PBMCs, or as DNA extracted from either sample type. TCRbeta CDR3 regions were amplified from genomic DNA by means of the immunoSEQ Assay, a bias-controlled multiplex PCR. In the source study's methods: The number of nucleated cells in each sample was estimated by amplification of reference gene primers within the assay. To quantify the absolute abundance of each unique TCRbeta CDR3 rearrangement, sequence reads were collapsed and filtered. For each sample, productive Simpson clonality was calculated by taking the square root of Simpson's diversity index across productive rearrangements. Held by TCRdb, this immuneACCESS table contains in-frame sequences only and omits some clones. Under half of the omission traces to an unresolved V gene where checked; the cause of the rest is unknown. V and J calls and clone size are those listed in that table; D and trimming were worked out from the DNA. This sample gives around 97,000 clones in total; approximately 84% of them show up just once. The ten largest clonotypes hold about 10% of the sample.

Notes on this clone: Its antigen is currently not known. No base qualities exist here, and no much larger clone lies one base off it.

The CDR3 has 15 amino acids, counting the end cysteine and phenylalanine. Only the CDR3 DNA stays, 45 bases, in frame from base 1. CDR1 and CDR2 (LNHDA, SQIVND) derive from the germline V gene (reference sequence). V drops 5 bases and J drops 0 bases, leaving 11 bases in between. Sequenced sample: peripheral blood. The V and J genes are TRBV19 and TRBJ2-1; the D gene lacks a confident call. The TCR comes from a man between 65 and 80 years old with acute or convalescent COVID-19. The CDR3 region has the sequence CASSLKISSYNEQFF. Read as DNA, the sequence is TGTGCCAGTAGTCTCAAGATTAGCTCCTACAATGAGCAGTTCTTC. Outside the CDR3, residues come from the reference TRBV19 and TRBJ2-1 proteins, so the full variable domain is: DGGITQSPKYLFRKEGQNVTLSCEQNLNHDAMYWYRQDPGQGLRLIYYSQIVNDFQKGDIAEGYSVSREKKESFPLTVTSAQKNPTAFYLCASSLKISSYNEQFFGPGTRLTVL.